What follows is one TCR beta chain and its context. What this receptor recognizes is not known. No base-level quality is on record; no much larger clone is a single base apart. These data originate in a study of blood T cell repertoires in COVID-19 (TCRdb year 2020). About the investigation overall: Collaborator samples came from the United States, Italy and Spain and covered acute and convalescent phases of COVID-19. The repertoires were released in a freely available public database intended as a resource for research on the immune response to SARS-CoV-2. A de-identified subject ID, COVID-19 status, age in years and sex were almost always included in the sample metadata. Samples were obtained from the ongoing ImmuneRACE study (first 160 participants) and from 1,254 subjects provided by 6 global collaborators. Where available, HLA class I and class II types were taken from metadata supplied by the sample provider and were not determined by assay-based typing. Subjects who had been exposed to COVID-19, were actively infected with it, or had recovered from it provided the deeply sampled blood TCRbeta repertoires that made up the dataset. The prospective study material was composed of cDNA or gDNA derived from T cells, B-cell-depleted T cells, or PBMCs.

Each collaborating institution followed its own protocols to collect whole blood in K2EDTA tubes. For TCRbeta analysis, collaborators shipped samples in one of three forms: frozen whole blood, isolated PBMCs, or DNA extracted from either of those sample types. The immunoSEQ Assay, a bias-controlled multiplex PCR, was used to amplify TCRbeta CDR3 regions from genomic DNA. As for the original processing: Nucleated cell counts per sample were estimated from amplification of reference gene primers within the assay. To quantify the absolute abundance of each unique TCRbeta CDR3 rearrangement, sequence reads were collapsed and filtered. For each sample, productive Simpson clonality was calculated as the square root of Simpson's diversity index across productive rearrangements. TCRdb obtained this table from immuneACCESS and retained in-frame rearrangements with V and J assigned. These tables miss some clones; where compared with another copy, unresolved V genes account for less than half of the shortfall, and the remainder is unexplained. The DNA gave D and trimming, while V, J and clone size come from that table. For this sample there are 80,000 to 95,000 clones; around 90% appear just once. Roughly 3.1% of the sample is taken by the ten largest.

What the research found in general, with its limitations: The quantity of clinical and demographic metadata differed by source and by participant and was supplied without curation.

The TCR sequence derives from a woman aged 45 to 65 with active or convalescent COVID-19. The sequenced sample was peripheral blood.

CDR3 reads: CASSSVIYNEQFF. Read as DNA, the sequence is TGTGCCAGCAGTTCGGTCATCTACAATGAGCAGTTCTTC. This chain is built from TRBV6-2 or TRBV6-3 and TRBJ2-1, with the D gene not clear enough to name. As encoded in the germline V gene, CDR1 is MNHEY while CDR2 is SVGEGT. The V end loses 4 bases and the J end loses 3 bases, and a stretch of 7 bases separates them. Reading from cysteine to phenylalanine, the CDR3 counts 13 amino acids. Only the CDR3 DNA is retained, 39 bases long and in frame from the first base.